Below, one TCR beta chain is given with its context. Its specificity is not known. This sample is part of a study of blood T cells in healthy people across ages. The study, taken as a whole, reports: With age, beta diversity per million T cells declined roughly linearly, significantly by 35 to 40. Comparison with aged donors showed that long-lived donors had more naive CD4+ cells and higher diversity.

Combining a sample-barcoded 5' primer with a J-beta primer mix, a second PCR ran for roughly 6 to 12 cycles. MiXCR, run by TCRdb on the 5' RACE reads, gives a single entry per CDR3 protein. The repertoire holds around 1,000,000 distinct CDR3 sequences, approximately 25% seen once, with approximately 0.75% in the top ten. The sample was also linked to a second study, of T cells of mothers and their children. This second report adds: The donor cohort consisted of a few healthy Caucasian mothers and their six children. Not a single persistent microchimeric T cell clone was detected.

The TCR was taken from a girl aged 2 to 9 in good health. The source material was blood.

CDR3 sequence: CASSYLGGEANTGELFF. The CDR3 coding sequence is TGTGCCAGCAGTTATTTGGGCGGGGAGGCGAACACCGGGGAGCTGTTTTTT. J is TRBJ2-2 and V is TRBV6-2 or TRBV6-3; possible D gene TRBD2, 6 bases. The germline V gene has CDR1 MNHEY and CDR2 SVGEGT. V gave up 3 bases and J gave up 0 bases, with 14 bases separating them. CDR3 length equals 17 residues.